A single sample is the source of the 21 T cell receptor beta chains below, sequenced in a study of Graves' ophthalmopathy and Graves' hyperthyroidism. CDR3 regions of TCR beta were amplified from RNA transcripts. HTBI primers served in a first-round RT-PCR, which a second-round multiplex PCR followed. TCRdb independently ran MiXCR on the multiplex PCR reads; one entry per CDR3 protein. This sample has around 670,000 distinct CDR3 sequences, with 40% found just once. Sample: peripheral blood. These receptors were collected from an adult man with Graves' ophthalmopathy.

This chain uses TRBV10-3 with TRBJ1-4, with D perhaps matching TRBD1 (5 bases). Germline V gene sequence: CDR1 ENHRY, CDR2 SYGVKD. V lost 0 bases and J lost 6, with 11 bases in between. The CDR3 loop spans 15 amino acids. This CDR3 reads CAISESQGRDEKLFF. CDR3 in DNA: TGTGCCATCAGTGAGTCGCAGGGTCGGGATGAAAAACTGTTTTTT.

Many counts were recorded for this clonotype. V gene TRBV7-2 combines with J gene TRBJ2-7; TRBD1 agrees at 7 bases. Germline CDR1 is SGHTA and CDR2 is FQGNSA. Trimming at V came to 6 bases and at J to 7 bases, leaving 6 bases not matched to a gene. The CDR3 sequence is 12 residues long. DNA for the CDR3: TGTGCCAGCAGTTACAGGGGTGAAGAGCAGTACTTC. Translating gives CASSYRGEEQYF.

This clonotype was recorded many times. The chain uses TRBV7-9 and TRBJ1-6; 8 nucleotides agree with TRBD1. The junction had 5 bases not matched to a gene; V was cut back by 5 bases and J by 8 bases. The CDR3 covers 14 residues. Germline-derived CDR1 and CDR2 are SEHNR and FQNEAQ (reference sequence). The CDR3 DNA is TGTGCCAGCAGCCCTACCAGGGGGCATTCACCCCTCCACTTT. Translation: CASSPTRGHSPLHF. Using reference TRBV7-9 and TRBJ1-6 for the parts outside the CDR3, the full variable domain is DTGVSQNPRHKITKRGQNVTFRCDPISEHNRLYWYRQTLGQGPEFLTYFQNEAQLEKSRLLSDRFSAERPKGSFSTLEIQRTEQGDSAMYLCASSPTRGHSPLHFGNGTRLTVT.

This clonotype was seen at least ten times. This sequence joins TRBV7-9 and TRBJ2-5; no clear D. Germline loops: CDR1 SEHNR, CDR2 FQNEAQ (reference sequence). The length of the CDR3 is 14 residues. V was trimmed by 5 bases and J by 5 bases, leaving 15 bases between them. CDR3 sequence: CASSIRAVEETQYF. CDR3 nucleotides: TGTGCCAGCAGCATCCGAGCTGTGGAGGAGACCCAGTACTTC.

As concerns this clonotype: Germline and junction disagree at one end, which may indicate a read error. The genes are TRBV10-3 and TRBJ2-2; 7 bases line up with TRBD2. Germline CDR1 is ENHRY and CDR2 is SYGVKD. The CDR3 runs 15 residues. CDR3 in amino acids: CASSLRREWTGELFF. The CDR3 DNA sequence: TGTGCCAGCAGTTTACGGCGGGAGTGGACCGGGGAGCTGTTTTTT.

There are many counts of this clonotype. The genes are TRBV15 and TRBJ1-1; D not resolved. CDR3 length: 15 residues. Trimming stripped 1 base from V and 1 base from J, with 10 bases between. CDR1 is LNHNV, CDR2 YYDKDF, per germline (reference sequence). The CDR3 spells CATSRGGSGNTEAFF. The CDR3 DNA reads TGTGCCACCAGCAGAGGAGGGTCAGGGAACACTGAAGCTTTCTTT.

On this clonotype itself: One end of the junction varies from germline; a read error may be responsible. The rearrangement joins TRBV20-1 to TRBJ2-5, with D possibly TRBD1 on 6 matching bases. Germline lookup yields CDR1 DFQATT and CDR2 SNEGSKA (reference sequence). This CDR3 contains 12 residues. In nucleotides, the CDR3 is TGCAGTACTAGGAACAGGGCCGAGACCCAGTACTTC. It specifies CSTRNRAETQYF.

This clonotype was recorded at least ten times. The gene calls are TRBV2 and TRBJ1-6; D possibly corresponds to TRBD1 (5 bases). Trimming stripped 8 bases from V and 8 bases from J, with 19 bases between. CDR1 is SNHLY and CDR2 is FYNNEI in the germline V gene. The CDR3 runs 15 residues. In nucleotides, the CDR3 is TGTGCCAGCTCACCACGGGCAGGGTTTTATTCACCCCTCCACTTT. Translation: CASSPRAGFYSPLHF.

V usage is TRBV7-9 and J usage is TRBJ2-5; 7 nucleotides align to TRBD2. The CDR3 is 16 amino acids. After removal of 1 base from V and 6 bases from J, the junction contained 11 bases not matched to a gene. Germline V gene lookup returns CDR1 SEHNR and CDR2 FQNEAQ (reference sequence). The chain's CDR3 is CASSLGGGTIRQTQYF. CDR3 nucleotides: TGTGCCAGCAGCTTAGGGGGGGGGACTATTAGACAGACCCAGTACTTC.

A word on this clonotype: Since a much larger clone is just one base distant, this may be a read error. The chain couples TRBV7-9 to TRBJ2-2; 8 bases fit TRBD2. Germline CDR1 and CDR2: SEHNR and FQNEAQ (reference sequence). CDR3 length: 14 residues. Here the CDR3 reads CASSGWTSPGELVF. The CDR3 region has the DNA TGTGCCAGCAGCGGATGGACTAGCCCCGGGGAGCTGGTTTTT.

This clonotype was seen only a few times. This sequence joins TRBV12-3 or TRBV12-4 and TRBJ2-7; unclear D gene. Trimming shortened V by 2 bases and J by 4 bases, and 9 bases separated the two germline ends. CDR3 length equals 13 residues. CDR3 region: CASSLRYMYEQYF. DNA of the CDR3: TGTGCCAGCAGTTTACGGTATATGTACGAGCAGTACTTC.

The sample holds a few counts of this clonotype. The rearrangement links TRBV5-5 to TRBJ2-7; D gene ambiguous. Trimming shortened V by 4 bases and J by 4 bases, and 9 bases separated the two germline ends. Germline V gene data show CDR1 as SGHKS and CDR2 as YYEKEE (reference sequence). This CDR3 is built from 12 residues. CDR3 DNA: TGTGCCAGCAGCCAGGAGAAGTACGAGCAGTACTTC. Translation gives CASSQEKYEQYF.

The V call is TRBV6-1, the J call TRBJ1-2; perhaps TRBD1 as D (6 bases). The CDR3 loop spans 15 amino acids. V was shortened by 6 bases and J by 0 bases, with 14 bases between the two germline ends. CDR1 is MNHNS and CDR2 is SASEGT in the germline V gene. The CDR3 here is CASRDGDKANYGYTF. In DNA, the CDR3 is TGTGCCAGCAGGGACGGGGACAAGGCTAACTATGGCTACACCTTC.

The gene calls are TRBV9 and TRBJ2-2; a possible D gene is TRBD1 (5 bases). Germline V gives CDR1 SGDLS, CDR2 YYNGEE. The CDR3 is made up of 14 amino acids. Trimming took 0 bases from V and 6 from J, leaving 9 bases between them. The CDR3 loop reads CASSVAGFAGELFF. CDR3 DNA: TGTGCCAGCAGCGTAGCAGGGTTTGCCGGGGAGCTGTTTTTT.

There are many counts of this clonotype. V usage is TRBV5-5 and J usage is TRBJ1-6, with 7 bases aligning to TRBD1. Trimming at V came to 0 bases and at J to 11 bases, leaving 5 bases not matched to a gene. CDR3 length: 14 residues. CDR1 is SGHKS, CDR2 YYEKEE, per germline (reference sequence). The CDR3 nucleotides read TGTGCCAGCAGCTTGGATGGGGACAGAACACCCCTCCACTTT. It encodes CASSLDGDRTPLHF.

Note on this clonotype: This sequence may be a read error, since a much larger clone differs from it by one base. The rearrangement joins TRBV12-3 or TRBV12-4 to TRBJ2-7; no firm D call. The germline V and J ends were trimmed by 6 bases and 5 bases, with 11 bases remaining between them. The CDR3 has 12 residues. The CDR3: CASSQTRHEQYF. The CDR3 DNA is TGTGCCAGCAGCCAAACACGGCACGAGCAGTACTTC.

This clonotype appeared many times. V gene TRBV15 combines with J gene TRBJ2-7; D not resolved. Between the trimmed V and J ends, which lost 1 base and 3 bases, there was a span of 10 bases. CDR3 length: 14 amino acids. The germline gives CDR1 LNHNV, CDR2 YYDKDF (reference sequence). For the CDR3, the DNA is TGTGCCACCAGCAGAGGCGCGACTGGCTACGAGCAGTACTTC. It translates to CATSRGATGYEQYF.

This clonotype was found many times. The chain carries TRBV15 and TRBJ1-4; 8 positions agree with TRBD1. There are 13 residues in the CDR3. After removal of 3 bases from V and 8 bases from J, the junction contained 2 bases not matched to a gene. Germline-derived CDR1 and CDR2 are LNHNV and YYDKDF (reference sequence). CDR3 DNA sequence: TGTGCCACCAGCAGCGGGACAGGAGAAAAACTGTTTTTT. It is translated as CATSSGTGEKLFF. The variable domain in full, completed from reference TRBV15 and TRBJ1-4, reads DAMVIQNPRYQVTQFGKPVTLSCSQTLNHNVMYWYQQKSSQAPKLLFHYYDKDFNNEADTPDNFQSRRPNTSFCFLDIRSPGLGDTAMYLCATSSGTGEKLFFGSGTQLSVL.

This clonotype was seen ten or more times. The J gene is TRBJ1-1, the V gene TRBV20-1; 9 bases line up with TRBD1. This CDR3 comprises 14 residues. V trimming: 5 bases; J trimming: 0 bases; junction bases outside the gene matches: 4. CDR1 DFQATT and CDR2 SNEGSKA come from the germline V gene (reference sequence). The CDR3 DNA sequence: TGCAGTGCTCCCACAGGGGGCATGAACACTGAAGCTTTCTTT. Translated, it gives CSAPTGGMNTEAFF.

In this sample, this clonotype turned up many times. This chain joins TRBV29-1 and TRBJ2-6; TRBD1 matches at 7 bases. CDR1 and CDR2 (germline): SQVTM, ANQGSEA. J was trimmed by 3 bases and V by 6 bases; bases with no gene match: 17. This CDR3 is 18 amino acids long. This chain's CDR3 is CSVGTADPGINGANVLTF. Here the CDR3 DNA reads TGCAGCGTCGGGACAGCAGACCCCGGGATAAATGGGGCCAACGTCCTGACTTTC.

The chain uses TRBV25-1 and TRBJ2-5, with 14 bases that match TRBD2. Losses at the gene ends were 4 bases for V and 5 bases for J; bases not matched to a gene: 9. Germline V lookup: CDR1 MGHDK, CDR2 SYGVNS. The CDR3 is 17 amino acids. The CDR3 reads CASSGWGLAGVGETQYF. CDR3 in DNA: TGTGCCAGCAGTGGATGGGGACTAGCGGGGGTTGGGGAGACCCAGTACTTC.